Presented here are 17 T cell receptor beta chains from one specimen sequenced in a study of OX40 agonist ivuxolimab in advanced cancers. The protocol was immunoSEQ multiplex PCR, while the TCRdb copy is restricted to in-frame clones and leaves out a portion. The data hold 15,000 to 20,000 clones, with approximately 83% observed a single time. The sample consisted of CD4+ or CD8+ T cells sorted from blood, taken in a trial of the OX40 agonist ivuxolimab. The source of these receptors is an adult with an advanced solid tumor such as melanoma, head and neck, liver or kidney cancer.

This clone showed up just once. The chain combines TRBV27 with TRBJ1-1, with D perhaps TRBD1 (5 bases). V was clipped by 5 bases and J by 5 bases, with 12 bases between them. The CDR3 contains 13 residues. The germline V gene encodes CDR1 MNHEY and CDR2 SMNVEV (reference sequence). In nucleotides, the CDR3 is TGTGCCAGCAGTCTGGGGCTCGGGACTGAAGCTTTCTTT. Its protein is CASSLGLGTEAFF.

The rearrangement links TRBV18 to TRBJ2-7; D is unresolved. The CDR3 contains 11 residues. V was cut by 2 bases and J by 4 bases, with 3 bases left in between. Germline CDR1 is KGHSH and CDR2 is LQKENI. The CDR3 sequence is CASSPGYEQYF. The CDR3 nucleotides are TGTGCCAGCTCACCAGGGTACGAGCAGTACTTC.

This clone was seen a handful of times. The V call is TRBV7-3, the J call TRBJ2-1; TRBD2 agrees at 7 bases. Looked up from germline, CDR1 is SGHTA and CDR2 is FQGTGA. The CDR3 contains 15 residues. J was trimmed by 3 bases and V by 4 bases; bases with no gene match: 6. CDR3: CASSSSGMGYNEQFF. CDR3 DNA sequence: TGTGCCAGCAGCTCCAGCGGGATGGGCTACAATGAGCAGTTCTTC.

The DNA for the CDR3 is TGTGCCAGCAGCTTAGGTGAGAACTCCTACAATGAGCAGTTCTTC. Its translation: CASSLGENSYNEQFF. V is TRBV13 and J is TRBJ2-1; D ambiguous. This CDR3 comprises 15 residues. Germline values: CDR1 PRHDT, CDR2 FYEKMQ (reference sequence). Trimming shortened V by 0 bases and J by 0 bases, and 6 bases separated the two germline ends. The variable domain in full, completed from reference TRBV13 and TRBJ2-1, reads AAGVIQSPRHLIKEKRETATLKCYPIPRHDTVYWYQQGPGQDPQFLISFYEKMQSDKGSIPDRFSAQQFSDYHSELNMSSLELGDSALYFCASSLGENSYNEQFFGPGTRLTVL.

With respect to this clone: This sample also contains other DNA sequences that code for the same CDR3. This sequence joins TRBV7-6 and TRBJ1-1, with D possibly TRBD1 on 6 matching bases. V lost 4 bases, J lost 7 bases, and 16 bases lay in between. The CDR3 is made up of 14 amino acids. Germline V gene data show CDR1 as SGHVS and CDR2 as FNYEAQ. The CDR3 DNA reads TGTGCCAGCAGCTCGACAGGTGTGTTCATTGAAGCTTTCTTT. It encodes CASSSTGVFIEAFF.

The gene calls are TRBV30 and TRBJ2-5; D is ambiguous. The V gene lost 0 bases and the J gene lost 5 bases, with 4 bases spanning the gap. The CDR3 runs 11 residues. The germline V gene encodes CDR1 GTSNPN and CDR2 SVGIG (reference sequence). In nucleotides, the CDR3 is TGTGCCTGGAGTGTCCCGGAGACCCAGTACTTC. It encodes CAWSVPETQYF.

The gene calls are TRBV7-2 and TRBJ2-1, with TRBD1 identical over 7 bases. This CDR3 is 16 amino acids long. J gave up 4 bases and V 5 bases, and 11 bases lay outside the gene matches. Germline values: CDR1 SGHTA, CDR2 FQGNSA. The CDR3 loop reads CASSLSGTDTYNEQFF. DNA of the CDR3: TGTGCCAGCAGCCTATCCGGGACAGATACATACAATGAGCAGTTCTTC.

The CDR3 sequence is CASSRDSHTLQLLDEQYF. The CDR3 DNA follows: TGCGCCAGCAGCCGGGACAGCCATACTCTGCAGCTCCTGGACGAGCAGTACTTC. The chain links TRBV5-1 to TRBJ2-7, with 7 bases lining up with TRBD1. The CDR3 extends over 18 amino acids. CDR1 SGHRS and CDR2 YFSETQ come from the germline V gene. V was pared by 4 bases and J by 5 bases, with 21 bases of the junction left unmatched.

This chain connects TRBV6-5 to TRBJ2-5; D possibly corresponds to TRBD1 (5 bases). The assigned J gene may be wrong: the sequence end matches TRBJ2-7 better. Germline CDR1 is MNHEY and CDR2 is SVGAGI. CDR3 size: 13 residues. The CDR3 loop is CASSPGQVYEQYF. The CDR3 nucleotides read TGTGCCAGCAGTCCTGGACAAGTTTACGAGCAGTACTTC.

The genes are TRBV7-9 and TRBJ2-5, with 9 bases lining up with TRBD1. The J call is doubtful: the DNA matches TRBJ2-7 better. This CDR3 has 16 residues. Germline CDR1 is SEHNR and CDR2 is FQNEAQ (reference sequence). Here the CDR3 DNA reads TGTGCCAGCAGCTCAGCCGGGACAGGGACTTCCTACGAGCAGTACTTC. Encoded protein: CASSSAGTGTSYEQYF.

The CDR3 loop reads CASRPDRVTNQPQHF. The CDR3 DNA sequence: TGTGCCAGCAGACCGGACAGGGTTACAAATCAGCCCCAGCATTTT. V is TRBV6-5 and J is TRBJ1-5; 8 positions match TRBD1. Germline-derived CDR1 and CDR2 are MNHEY and SVGAGI. V lost 6 bases, J lost 4 bases, and 8 bases stayed unmatched. The CDR3 extends over 15 amino acids.

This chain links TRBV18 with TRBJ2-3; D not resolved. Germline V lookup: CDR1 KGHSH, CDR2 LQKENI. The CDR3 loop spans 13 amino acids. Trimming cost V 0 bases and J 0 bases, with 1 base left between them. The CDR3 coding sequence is TGTGCCAGCTCACCACCCAGCACAGATACGCAGTATTTT. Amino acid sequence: CASSPPSTDTQYF.

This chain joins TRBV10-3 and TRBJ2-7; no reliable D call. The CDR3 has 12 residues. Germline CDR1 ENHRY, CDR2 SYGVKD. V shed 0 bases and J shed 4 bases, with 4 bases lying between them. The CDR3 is CAISESLYEQYF. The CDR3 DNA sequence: TGTGCCATCAGTGAGTCGCTGTACGAGCAGTACTTC.

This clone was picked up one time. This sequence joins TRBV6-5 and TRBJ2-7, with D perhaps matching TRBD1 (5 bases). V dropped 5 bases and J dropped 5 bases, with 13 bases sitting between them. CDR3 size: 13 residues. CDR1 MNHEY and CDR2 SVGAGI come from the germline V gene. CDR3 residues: CASSVPGSDEQYF. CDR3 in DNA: TGTGCCAGCAGTGTACCAGGGTCCGACGAGCAGTACTTC.

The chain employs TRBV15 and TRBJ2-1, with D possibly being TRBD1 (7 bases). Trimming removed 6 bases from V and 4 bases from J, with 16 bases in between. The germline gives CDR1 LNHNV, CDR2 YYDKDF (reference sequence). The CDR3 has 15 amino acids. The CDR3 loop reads CATRVPGGIYNEQFF. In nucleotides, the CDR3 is TGTGCCACCAGGGTTCCAGGGGGGATTTACAATGAGCAGTTCTTC.

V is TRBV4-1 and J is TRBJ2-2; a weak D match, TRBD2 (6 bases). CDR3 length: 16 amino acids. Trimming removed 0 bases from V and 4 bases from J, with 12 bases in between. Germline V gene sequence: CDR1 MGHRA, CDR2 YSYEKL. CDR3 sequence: CASSQDSGVGTGELFF. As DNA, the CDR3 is TGCGCCAGCAGCCAAGATTCGGGAGTGGGCACCGGGGAGCTGTTTTTT.

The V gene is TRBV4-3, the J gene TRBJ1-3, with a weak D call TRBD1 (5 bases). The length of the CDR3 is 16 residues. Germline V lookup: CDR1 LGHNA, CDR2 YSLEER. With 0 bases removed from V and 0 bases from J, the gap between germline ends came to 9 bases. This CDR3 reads CASSQDRTISGNTIYF. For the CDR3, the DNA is TGCGCCAGCAGCCAAGATCGGACAATCTCTGGAAACACCATATATTTT.